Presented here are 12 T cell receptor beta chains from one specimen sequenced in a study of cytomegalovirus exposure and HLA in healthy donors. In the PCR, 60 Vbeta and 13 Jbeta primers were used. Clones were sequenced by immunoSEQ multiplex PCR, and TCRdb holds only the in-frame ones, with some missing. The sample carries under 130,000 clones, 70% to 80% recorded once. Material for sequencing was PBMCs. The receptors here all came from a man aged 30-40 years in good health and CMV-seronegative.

The CDR3 sequence: CASSTTGGLETQYF. The CDR3 nucleotides are TGTGCCAGCAGTACAACAGGGGGATTAGAGACCCAGTACTTC. V and J are TRBV6-5 and TRBJ2-5; 8 bases are shared with TRBD1. Germline-derived CDR1 and CDR2 are MNHEY and SVGAGI. There are 14 residues in the CDR3. After removal of 5 bases from V and 4 bases from J, the junction contained 6 bases not matched to a gene.

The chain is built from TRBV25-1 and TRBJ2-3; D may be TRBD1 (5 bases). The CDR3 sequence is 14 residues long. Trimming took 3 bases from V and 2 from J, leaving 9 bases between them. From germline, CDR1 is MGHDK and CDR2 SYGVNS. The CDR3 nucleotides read TGTGCCAGCAGTGATGTGACAGCCACAGATACGCAGTATTTT. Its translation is CASSDVTATDTQYF.

Written as DNA, the CDR3 is TGTGCCAGTAGTATTGCCGCGGGGGGCACAGATACGCAGTATTTT. This codes for CASSIAAGGTDTQYF. The chain recombines TRBV19 with TRBJ2-3; TRBD2 aligns across 7 bases. The CDR3 spans 15 residues. The germline gives CDR1 LNHDA, CDR2 SQIVND (reference sequence). J was trimmed by 1 base and V by 3 bases; bases with no gene match: 4. The variable domain in full, with the rest retrieved from reference TRBV19 and TRBJ2-3, is DGGITQSPKYLFRKEGQNVTLSCEQNLNHDAMYWYRQDPGQGLRLIYYSQIVNDFQKGDIAEGYSVSREKKESFPLTVTSAQKNPTAFYLCASSIAAGGTDTQYFGPGTRLTVL.

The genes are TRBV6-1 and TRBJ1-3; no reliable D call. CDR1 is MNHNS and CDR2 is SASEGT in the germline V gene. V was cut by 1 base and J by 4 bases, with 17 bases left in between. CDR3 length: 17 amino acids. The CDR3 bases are TGTGCCAGCAGTGAAGGGTACAACAGTGCAACAGGAAACACCATATATTTT. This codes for CASSEGYNSATGNTIYF.

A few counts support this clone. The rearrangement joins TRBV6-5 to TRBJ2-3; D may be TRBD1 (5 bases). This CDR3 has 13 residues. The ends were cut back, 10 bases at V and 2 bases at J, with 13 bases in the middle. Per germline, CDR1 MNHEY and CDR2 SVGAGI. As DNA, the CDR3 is TGTGCCACTAGACAGAGAATCACAGATACGCAGTATTTT. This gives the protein CATRQRITDTQYF.

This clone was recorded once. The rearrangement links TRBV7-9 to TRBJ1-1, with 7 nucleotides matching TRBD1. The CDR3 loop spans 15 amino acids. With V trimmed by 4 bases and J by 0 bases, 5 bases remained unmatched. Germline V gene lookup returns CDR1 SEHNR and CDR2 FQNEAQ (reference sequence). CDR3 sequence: CASSSRTGMNTEAFF. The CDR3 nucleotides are TGTGCCAGCAGCTCCCGGACAGGCATGAACACTGAAGCTTTCTTT.

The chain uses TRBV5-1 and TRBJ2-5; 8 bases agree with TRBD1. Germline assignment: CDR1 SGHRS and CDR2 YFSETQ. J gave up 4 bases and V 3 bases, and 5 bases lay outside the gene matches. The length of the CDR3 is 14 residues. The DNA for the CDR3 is TGCGCCAGCAGCTCCGGACAGGGTCCAGAGACCCAGTACTTC. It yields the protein CASSSGQGPETQYF. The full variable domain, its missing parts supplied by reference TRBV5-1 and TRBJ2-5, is KAGVTQTPRYLIKTRGQQVTLSCSPISGHRSVSWYQQTPGQGLQFLFEYFSETQRNKGNFPGRFSGRQFSNSRSEMNVSTLELGDSALYLCASSSGQGPETQYFGPGTRLLVL.

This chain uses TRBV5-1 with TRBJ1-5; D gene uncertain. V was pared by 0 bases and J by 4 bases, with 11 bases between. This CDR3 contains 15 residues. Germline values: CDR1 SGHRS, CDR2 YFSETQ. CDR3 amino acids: CASSLDSRRNQPQHF. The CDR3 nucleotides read TGCGCCAGCAGCTTGGACAGCCGTAGGAATCAGCCCCAGCATTTT.

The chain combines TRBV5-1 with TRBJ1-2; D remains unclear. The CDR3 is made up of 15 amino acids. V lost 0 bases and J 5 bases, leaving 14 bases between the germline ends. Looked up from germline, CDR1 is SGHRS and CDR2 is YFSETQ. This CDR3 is CASSLDVAVSYGYTF. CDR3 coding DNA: TGCGCCAGCAGCTTGGATGTGGCAGTTTCGTATGGCTACACCTTC.

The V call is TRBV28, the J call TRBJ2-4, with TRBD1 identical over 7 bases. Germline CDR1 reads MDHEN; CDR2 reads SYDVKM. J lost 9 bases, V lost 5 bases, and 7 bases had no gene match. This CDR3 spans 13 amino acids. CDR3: CASSGQGVGIQYF. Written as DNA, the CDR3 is TGTGCCAGCAGTGGGCAGGGGGTTGGCATTCAGTACTTC. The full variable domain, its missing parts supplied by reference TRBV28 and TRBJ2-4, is DVKVTQSSRYLVKRTGEKVFLECVQDMDHENMFWYRQDPGLGLRLIYFSYDVKMKEKGDIPEGYSVSREKKERFSLILESASTNQTSMYLCASSGQGVGIQYFGAGTRLSVL.

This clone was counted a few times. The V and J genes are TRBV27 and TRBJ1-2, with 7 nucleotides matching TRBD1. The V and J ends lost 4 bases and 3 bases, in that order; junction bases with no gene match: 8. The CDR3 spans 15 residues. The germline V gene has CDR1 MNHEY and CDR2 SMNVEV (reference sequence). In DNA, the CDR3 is TGTGCCAGCAGTTACCGAGGGACAGTCGACTATGGCTACACCTTC. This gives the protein CASSYRGTVDYGYTF.

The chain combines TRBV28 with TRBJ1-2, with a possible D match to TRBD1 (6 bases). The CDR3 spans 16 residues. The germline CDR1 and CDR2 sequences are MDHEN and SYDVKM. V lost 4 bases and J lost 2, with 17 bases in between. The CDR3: CASSSSGTGQNYGYTF. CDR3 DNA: TGTGCCAGCAGTTCTTCCGGGACCGGACAGAACTATGGCTACACCTTC.